The TCR beta chain under discussion was sequenced for a study of blood T cell repertoires in COVID-19. About the study: Both acute and convalescent COVID-19 samples were obtained from the United States, Italy and Spain. Sample material is recorded as cDNA or gDNA derived from T cells, B-cell-depleted T cells, or PBMCs.

Unmatched junction bases numbered 11, after V lost 6 bases and J lost 6 bases. Germline V gene sequence: CDR1 MNHEY, CDR2 SMNVEV (reference sequence). CDR3 length: 14 residues. Original data processing: Nucleated cell counts were estimated from reference gene primer amplification. The method was immunoSEQ multiplex PCR; TCRdb's version includes in-frame clones alone and lacks a portion of them. V and J calls plus clone size are reproduced from that table; the DNA served to infer D and trimming. Seen here are 140,000 to 150,000 clones, around four fifths observed once, and the top ten hold about 3.2%.

The sequencing input was peripheral blood. The TCR was taken from a woman between 40 and 50 years old with active or convalescent COVID-19. This chain uses TRBV27 with TRBJ2-7; TRBD1 matches 7 bases. CDR3 amino acids: CASSYRGRLFEQYF. CDR3 nucleotides: TGTGCCAGCAGCTACAGGGGCAGGCTGTTCGAGCAGTACTTC.